This T cell receptor beta chain was obtained from a study of T cells after yellow fever vaccination. Study observations and caveats: Although most clonotypes did not, a small share appeared in both CD4 and CD8 compartments. Detected again after the booster were most primary-vaccination clones, at approximately 96% CD4 and approximately 87% CD8.

Turning to this clonotype: The antigen is undetermined.

Germline CDR1 MGHRA, CDR2 YSYEKL. This CDR3 is built from 15 residues. Trimming removed 6 bases from V and 1 base from J, with 13 bases in between. TCR cDNA was made by 5'RACE template switching, adding a universal primer site and UMIs. TCRdb itself ran the 5' RACE reads through MiXCR, one entry per CDR3 protein. This table has 550,000 or so distinct CDR3 sequences, about a fifth appearing once. Source: PBMCs, taken 15 days after the yellow fever booster vaccination. This TCR came from a man aged 25 to 45 who received the YFV17D yellow fever vaccine. V is TRBV4-1 and J is TRBJ2-1, with TRBD2 as a possible D gene (6 bases). This CDR3 reads CASRSGSDSYNEQFF. The DNA for the CDR3 is TGCGCCAGCAGGTCCGGGAGTGATTCCTACAATGAGCAGTTCTTC.